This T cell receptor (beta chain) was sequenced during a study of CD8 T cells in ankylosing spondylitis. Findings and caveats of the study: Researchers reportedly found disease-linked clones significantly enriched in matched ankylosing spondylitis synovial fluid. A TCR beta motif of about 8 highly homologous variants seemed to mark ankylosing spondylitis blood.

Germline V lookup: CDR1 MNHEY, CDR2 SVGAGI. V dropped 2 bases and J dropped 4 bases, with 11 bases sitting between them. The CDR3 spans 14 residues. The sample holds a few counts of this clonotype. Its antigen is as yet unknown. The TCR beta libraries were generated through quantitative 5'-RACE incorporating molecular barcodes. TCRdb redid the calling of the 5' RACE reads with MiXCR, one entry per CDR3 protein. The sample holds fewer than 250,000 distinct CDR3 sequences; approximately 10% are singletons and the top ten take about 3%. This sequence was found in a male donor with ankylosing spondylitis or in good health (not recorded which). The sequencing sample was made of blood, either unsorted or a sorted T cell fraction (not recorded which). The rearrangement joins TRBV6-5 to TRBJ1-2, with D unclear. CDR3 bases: TGTGCCAGCAGTTACCTTTTCAGAGGCTATGGCTACACCTTC. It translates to CASSYLFRGYGYTF.